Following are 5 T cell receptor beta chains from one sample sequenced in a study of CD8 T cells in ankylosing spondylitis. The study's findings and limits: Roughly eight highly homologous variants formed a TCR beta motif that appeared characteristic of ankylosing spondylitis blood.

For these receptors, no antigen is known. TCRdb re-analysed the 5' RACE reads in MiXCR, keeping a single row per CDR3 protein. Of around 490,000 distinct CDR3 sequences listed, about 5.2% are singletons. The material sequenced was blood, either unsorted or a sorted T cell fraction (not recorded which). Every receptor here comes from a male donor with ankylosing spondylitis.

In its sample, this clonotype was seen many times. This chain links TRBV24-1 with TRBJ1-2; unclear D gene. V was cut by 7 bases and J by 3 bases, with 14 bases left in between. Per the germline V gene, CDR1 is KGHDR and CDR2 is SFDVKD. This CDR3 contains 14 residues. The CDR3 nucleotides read TGTGCCACCAGCGAGACTTCAGGAGACTATGGCTACACCTTC. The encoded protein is CATSETSGDYGYTF.

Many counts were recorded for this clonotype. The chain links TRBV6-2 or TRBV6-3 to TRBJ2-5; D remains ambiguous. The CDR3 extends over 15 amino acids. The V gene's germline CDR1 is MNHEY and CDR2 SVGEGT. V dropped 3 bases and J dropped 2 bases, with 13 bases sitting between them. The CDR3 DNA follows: TGTGCCAGCAGTTATCACGGATCATCGCAAGAGACCCAGTACTTC. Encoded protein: CASSYHGSSQETQYF.

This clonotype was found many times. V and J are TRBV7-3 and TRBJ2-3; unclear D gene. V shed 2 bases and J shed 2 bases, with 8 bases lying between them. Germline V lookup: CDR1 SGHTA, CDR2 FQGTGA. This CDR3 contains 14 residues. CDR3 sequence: CASSLSISTDTQYF. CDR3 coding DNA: TGTGCCAGCAGCTTATCCATCTCCACAGATACGCAGTATTTT.

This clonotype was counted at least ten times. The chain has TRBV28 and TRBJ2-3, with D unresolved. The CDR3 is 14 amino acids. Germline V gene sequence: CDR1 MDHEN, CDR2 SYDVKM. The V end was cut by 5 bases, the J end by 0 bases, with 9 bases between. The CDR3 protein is CASSVATSTDTQYF. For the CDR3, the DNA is TGTGCCAGCAGTGTTGCGACTAGCACAGATACGCAGTATTTT.

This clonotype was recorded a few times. The CDR3 DNA follows: TGTGCAAGTCGCCCCTATCCCGGGACAGGGGGAGCTTTCTTT. This encodes CASRPYPGTGGAFF. This chain connects TRBV12-2 to TRBJ1-1; the DNA was not compared with TRBD1, the D call given in the table. TRBV12-2 has pseudogene status. The CDR3 covers 14 residues.